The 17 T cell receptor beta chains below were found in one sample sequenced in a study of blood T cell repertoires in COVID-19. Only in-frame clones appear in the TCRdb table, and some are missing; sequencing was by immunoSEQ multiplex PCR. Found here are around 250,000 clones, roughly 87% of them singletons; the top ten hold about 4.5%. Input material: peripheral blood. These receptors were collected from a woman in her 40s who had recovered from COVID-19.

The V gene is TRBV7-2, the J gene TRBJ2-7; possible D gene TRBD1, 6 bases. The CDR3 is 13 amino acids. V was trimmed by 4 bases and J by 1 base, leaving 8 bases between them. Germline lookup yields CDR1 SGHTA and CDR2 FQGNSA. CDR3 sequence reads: CASSWTESYEQYV. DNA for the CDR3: TGTGCCAGCAGCTGGACAGAATCCTACGAGCAGTACGTC.

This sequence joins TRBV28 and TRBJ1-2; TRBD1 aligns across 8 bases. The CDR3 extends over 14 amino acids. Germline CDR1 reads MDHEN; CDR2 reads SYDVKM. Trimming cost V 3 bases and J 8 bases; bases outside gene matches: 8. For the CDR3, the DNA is TGTGCCAGCAGTTTCAGGGGGCGCGTTTTGGGCTACACCTTC. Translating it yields CASSFRGRVLGYTF.

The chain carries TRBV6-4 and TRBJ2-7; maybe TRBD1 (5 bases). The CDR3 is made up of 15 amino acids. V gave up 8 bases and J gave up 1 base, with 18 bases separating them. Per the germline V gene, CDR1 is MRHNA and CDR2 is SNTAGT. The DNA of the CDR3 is TGTGCCAGCCCAAAGACAGTACCCGCGTCCTACGAGCAGTACGTC. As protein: CASPKTVPASYEQYV.

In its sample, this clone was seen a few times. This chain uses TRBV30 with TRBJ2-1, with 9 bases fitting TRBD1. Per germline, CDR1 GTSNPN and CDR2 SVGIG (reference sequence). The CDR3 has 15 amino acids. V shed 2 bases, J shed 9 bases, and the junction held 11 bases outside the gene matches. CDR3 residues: CAWSPLRTGEPEQFF. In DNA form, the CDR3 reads TGTGCCTGGAGTCCCCTCCGGACAGGGGAACCTGAGCAGTTCTTC.

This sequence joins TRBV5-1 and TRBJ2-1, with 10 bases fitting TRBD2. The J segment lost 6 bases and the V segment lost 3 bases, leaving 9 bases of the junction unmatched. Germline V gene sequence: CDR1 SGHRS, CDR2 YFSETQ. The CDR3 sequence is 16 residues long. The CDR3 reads CASSSLLAGEGNEQFF. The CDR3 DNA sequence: TGCGCCAGCAGCTCCCTCCTAGCGGGGGAGGGCAATGAGCAGTTCTTC.

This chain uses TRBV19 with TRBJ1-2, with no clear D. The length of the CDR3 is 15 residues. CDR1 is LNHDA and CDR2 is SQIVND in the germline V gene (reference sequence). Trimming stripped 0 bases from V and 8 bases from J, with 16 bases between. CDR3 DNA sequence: TGTGCCAGTAGTATAGACCCCGACGGACTGCGGGGCTACACCTTC. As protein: CASSIDPDGLRGYTF.

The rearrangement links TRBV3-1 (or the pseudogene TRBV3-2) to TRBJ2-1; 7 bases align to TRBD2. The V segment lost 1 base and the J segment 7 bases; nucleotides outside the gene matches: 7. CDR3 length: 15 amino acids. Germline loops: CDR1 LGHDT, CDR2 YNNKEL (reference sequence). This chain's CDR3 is CASSQVLSAGNEQFF. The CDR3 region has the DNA TGTGCCAGCAGCCAAGTTCTTTCAGCGGGAAATGAGCAGTTCTTC.

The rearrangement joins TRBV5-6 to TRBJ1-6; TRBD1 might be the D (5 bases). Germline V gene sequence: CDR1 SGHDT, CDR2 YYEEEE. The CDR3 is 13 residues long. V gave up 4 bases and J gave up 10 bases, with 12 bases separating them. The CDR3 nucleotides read TGTGCCAGCAGCCGGGGGGGAGGATCACCCCTCCACTTT. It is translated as CASSRGGGSPLHF.

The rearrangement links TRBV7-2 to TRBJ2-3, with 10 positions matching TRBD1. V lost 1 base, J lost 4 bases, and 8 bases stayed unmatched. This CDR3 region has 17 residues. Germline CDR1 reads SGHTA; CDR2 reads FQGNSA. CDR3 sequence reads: CASSLGRQGAFSDTQYF. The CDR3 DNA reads TGTGCCAGCAGCTTAGGACGACAGGGGGCGTTCTCAGATACGCAGTATTTT.

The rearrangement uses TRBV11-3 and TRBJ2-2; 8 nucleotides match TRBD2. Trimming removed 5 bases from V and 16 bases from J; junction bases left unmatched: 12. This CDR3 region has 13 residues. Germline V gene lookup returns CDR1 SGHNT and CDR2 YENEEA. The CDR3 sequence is CASSPAGGLTPFF. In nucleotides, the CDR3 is TGTGCCAGCAGCCCGGCGGGAGGCCTCACACCGTTTTTT.

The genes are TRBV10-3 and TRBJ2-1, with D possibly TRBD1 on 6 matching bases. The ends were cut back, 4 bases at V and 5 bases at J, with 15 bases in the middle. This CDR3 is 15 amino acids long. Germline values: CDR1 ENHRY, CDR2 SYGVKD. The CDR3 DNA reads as TGTGCCATCAGTGTTGGCCCTGGGGACAACAATGAGCAGTTCTTC. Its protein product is CAISVGPGDNNEQFF.

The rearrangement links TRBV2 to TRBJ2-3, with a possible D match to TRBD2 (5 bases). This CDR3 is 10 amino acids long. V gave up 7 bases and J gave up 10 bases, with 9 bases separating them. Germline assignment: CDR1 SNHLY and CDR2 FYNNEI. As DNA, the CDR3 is TGTGCCAGCAACTCCGGGGCGCAGTATTTT. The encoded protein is CASNSGAQYF.

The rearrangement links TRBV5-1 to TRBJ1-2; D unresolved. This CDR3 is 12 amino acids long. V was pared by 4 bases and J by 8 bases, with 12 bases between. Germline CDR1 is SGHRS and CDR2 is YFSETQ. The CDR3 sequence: CASSPGREGYTF. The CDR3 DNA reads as TGCGCCAGCAGCCCCGGTCGTGAGGGCTACACCTTC.

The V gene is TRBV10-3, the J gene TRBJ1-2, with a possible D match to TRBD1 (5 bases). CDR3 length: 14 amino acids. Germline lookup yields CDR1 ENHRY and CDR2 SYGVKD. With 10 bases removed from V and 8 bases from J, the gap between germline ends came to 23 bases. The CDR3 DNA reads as TGTGCCACCGGGTCTCGTCCGGGGGAAGAGGGCTACACCTTC. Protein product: CATGSRPGEEGYTF.

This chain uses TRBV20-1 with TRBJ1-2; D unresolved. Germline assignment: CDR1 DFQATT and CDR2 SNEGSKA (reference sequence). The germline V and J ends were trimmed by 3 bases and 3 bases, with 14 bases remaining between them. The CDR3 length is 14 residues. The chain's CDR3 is CSASLDAGYYGYTF. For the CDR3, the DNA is TGCAGTGCTAGTCTAGATGCGGGGTACTATGGCTACACCTTC.

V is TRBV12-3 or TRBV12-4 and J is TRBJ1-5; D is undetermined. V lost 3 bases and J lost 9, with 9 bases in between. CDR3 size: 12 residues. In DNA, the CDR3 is TGTGCCAGCAGTTTGGGTGAGGGGCCCCAGCATTTT. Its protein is CASSLGEGPQHF.

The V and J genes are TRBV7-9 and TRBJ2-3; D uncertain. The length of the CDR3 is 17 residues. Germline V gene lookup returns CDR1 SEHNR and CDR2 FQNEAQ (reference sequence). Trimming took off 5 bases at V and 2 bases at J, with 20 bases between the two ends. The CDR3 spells CASSPREPHRSTDTQYF. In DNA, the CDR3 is TGTGCCAGCAGCCCCCGCGAACCGCACCGATCCACAGATACGCAGTATTTT.